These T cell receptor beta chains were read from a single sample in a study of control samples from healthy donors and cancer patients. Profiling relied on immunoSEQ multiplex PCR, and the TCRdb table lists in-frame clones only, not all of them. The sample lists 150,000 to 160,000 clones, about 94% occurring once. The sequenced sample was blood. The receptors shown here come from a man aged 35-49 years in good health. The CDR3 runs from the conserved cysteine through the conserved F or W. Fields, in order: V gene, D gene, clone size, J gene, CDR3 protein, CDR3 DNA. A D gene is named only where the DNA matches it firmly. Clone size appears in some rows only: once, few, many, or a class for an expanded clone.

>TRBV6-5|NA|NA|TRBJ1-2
CASGWVQGYTF
TGTGCCAGCGGGTGGGTTCAGGGCTACACCTTC
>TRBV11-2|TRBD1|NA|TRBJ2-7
CASSRQGLDEQYF
TGTGCCAGCAGCCGACAGGGTCTCGACGAGCAGTACTTC
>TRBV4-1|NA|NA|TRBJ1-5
CASSQDLPIPQPQHF
TGCGCCAGCAGCCAAGATCTCCCGATTCCCCAGCCCCAGCATTTT
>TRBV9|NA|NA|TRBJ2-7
CASSVDLGSPYEQYF
TGTGCCAGCAGCGTAGACCTGGGCAGCCCCTACGAGCAGTACTTC
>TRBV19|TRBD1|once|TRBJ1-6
CASSTDRVNNSPLHF
TGTGCCAGTAGTACCGACAGGGTGAATAATTCACCCCTCCACTTT
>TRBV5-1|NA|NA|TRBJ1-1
CASSLTGNTEAFF
TGCGCCAGCAGCCTTACAGGGAACACTGAAGCTTTCTTT
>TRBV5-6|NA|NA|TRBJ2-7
CASSPGQNSYEQYF
TGTGCCAGCAGCCCTGGTCAGAACTCCTACGAGCAGTACTTC
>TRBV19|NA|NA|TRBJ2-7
CASAWGSSYEQYF
TGTGCCAGTGCCTGGGGCAGCTCCTACGAGCAGTACTTC
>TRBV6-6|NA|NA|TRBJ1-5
CASFQGVNQPQHF
TGTGCCAGCTTTCAAGGGGTTAACCAGCCCCAGCATTTT
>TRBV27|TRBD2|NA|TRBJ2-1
CASSSGTSGGAGQFF
TGTGCCAGCAGTTCCGGGACTAGCGGGGGGGCAGGGCAGTTCTTC
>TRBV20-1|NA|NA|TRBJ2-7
CSAGSGWEQYF
TGCAGTGCTGGCTCGGGGTGGGAGCAGTACTTC
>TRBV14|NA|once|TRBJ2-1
CGTRDSACNSYNEQFF
TGTGGCACCCGGGACTCCGCCTGTAACTCCTACAATGAGCAGTTCTTC
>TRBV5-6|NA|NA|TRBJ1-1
CASSPQGYVGNTEAFF
TGTGCCAGCAGCCCCCAGGGTTACGTTGGGAACACTGAAGCTTTCTTT
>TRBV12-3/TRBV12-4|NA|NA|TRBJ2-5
CASSLIGQTQYF
TGTGCCAGCAGTTTAATTGGCCAGACCCAGTACTTC
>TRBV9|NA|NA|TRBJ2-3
CASSVGQGTSTDTQYF
TGTGCCAGCAGCGTGGGGCAGGGGACCTCCACAGATACGCAGTATTTT
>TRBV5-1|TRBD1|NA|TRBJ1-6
CASSVGTGANSPLHF
TGCGCCAGCAGCGTAGGGACAGGGGCCAATTCACCCCTCCACTTT
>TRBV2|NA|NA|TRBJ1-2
CASSSRETNYGYTF
TGTGCCAGCTCAAGCAGGGAGACTAACTATGGCTACACCTTC
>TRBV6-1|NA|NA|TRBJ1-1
CASSESGGLNTEAFF
TGTGCCAGCAGTGAAAGTGGGGGCCTGAACACTGAAGCTTTCTTT
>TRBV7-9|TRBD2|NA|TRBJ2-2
CASSPGLAEAGELFF
TGTGCCAGCAGCCCGGGACTAGCGGAGGCCGGGGAGCTGTTTTTT
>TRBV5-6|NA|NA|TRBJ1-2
CASSYIQGPHGYTF
TGTGCCAGCAGCTATATACAGGGACCCCATGGCTACACCTTC
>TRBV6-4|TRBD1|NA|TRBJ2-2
CASSGTGDTGELFF
TGTGCCAGCAGTGGGACAGGGGACACCGGGGAGCTGTTTTTT
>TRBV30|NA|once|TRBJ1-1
CAWRAGMGQTEAFF
TGTGCCTGGAGGGCAGGGATGGGGCAGACTGAAGCTTTCTTT
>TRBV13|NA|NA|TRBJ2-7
CASSLDPGTEQYF
TGTGCCAGCAGCTTAGATCCGGGGACGGAGCAGTACTTC
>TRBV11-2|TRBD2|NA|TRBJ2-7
CASSHLAGGGEQYF
TGTGCCAGCAGCCATCTAGCGGGGGGCGGCGAGCAGTACTTC
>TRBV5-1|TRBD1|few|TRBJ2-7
CASRTGSGYEQYF
TGCGCCAGCAGGACAGGGTCCGGCTACGAGCAGTACTTC
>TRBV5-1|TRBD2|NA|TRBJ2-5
CASSLKTSKETQYF
TGCGCCAGCAGCTTAAAGACTAGCAAAGAGACCCAGTACTTC
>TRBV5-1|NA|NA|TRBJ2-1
CASSLVGARNEQFF
TGCGCCAGCAGCTTGGTGGGGGCGAGGAATGAGCAGTTCTTC
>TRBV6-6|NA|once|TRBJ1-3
CASSPQGSGNTIYF
TGTGCCAGCAGTCCCCAGGGCTCTGGAAACACCATATATTTT
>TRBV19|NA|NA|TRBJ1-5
CASSIVGNQPQHF
TGTGCCAGTAGTATTGTGGGAAATCAGCCCCAGCATTTT
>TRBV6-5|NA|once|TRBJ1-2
CASSYSTAIGLYGYTF
TGTGCCAGCAGTTACTCGACGGCTATTGGGCTCTATGGCTACACCTTC
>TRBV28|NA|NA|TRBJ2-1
CASQGWVNEQFF
TGTGCCAGTCAGGGGTGGGTCAATGAGCAGTTCTTC
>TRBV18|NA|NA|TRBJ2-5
CASSKQETQYF
TGTGCCAGCTCAAAACAAGAGACCCAGTACTTC
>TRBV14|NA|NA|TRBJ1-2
CASSQALLGGYGYTF
TGTGCCAGCAGCCAAGCCCTCCTCGGGGGCTATGGCTACACCTTC
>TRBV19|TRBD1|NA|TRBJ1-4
CASSFGTVSTNEKLFF
TGTGCCAGTAGTTTTGGGACAGTCTCAACTAATGAAAAACTGTTTTTT
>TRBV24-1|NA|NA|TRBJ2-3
CATSDSRDSTDTQYF
TGTGCCACCAGTGATAGCCGGGACAGCACAGATACGCAGTATTTT
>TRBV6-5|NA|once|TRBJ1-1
CASAKPTPNTEAFF
TGTGCCAGCGCGAAACCGACACCGAACACTGAAGCTTTCTTT
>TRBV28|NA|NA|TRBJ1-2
CASREPNYGYTF
TGTGCCAGCAGGGAGCCTAACTATGGCTACACCTTC
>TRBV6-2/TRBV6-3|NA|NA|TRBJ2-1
CASSYSSMRVGNEQFF
TGTGCCAGCAGTTACTCGAGTATGAGGGTTGGGAATGAGCAGTTCTTC
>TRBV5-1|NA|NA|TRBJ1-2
CASSKDVRGYTF
TGCGCCAGCAGCAAGGACGTGAGGGGCTACACCTTC
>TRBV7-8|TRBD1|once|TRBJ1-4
CASTLEGQPNEKLFF
TGTGCCAGCACCCTAGAGGGACAGCCAAATGAAAAACTGTTTTTT
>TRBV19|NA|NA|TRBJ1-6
CASSTRDSPLHF
TGTGCCAGTAGTACCAGGGATTCACCCCTCCACTTT
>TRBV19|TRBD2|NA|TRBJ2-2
CASSANGGGAGELFF
TGTGCCAGTAGCGCTAATGGCGGGGGGGCCGGGGAGCTGTTTTTT
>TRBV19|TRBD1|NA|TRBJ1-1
CASTLGQGRQNTEAFF
TGTGCCAGTACCCTGGGACAGGGGCGCCAAAACACTGAAGCTTTCTTT
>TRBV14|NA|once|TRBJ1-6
CASSQEIGNSPLHF
TGTGCCAGCAGCCAAGAAATCGGTAATTCACCCCTCCACTTT
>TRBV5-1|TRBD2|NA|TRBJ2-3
CASSAGTSSIRTDTQYF
TGCGCCAGCAGCGCCGGGACTAGTTCTATCCGTACAGATACGCAGTATTTT
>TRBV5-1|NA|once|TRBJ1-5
CASSLTGDGNQPQHF
TGCGCCAGCAGCCTGACGGGGGACGGCAATCAGCCCCAGCATTTT
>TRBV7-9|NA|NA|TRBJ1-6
CASSPTREESPLHF
TGTGCCAGCAGCCCCACCAGGGAGGAGTCGCCCCTCCACTTT
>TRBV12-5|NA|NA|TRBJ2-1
CASGLVLRQEGNEQFF
TGTGCTAGTGGTTTGGTACTAAGACAGGAGGGCAATGAGCAGTTCTTC
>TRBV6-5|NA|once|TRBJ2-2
CASNKQGRATGELFF
TGTGCCAGCAACAAGCAGGGCAGGGCCACCGGGGAGCTGTTTTTT
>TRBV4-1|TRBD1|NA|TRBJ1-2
CASSQLGTDYGYTF
TGCGCCAGCAGCCAGCTCGGGACAGACTATGGCTACACCTTC
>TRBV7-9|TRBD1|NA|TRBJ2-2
CAFRRGLSGELFF
TGTGCCTTCCGTAGGGGGCTGTCCGGGGAGCTGTTTTTT
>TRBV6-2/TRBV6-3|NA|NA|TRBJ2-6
CASSPSRGGGANVLTF
TGTGCCAGCAGCCCTTCCAGGGGTGGTGGGGCCAACGTCCTGACTTTC
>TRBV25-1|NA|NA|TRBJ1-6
CASSELRTPGLSPLHF
TGTGCCAGCAGTGAATTGAGGACTCCGGGCCTTTCACCCCTCCACTTT
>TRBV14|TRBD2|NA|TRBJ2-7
CASSQVGLASRDEQYF
TGTGCCAGCAGCCAAGTCGGACTAGCTTCCCGGGACGAGCAGTACTTC
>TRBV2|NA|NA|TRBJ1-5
CASSEGFSRTNQPQHF
TGTGCCAGCAGTGAAGGGTTCAGCAGGACCAATCAGCCCCAGCATTTT